Listed here are 22 T cell receptor beta chains from one sample, sequenced in a study of identical twins. One entry per CDR3 protein, called by TCRdb with MiXCR from the 5' RACE reads. The sample includes just over 500,000 distinct CDR3 sequences, 22% of them seen just once. This sample was shared with a second study, whose subject was T cells expressing NK-cell markers.

The specimen was CD4+ T cells sorted from blood. These receptors all stem from a woman between 18 and 29 years old in good health.

This clonotype showed up many times. The V call is TRBV2, the J call TRBJ2-1; the match to TRBD2 covers 13 bases. Germline V gene data show CDR1 as SNHLY and CDR2 as FYNNEI. V lost 4 bases to trimming and J lost 10 bases; unmatched junction nucleotides: 7. The length of the CDR3 is 15 residues. The CDR3 sequence is CASSGTSGGAEEQFF. DNA of the CDR3: TGTGCCAGCAGTGGTACTAGCGGGGGGGCAGAGGAGCAGTTCTTC.

V usage is TRBV12-3 or TRBV12-4 and J usage is TRBJ1-2; D perhaps matches TRBD1 (5 bases). This CDR3 comprises 13 residues. V was clipped by 8 bases and J by 5 bases, with 15 bases between them. CDR3 sequence: CASCIGGLYGYTF. For the CDR3, the DNA is TGTGCCAGCTGTATCGGGGGTCTATATGGCTACACCTTC.

The chain carries TRBV20-1 and TRBJ2-2; D unclear. The V end lost 5 bases, the J end lost 4 bases, and 8 bases lay between the germline ends. The length of the CDR3 is 12 residues. CDR1 and CDR2 (germline): DFQATT, SNEGSKA (reference sequence). CDR3 sequence (DNA): TGCAGTGCTCGGATTTTCACCGGGGAGCTGTTTTTT. It translates to CSARIFTGELFF.

The chain recombines TRBV4-2 with TRBJ2-7; 8 bases fit TRBD2. Per the germline V gene, CDR1 is LGHNA and CDR2 is YNFKEQ. V shed 2 bases, J shed 1 base, and the junction held 10 bases outside the gene matches. The length of the CDR3 is 17 residues. The CDR3 loop is CASSQIRGGGTSYEQYF. The CDR3 DNA sequence: TGTGCCAGCAGCCAAATTAGAGGCGGGGGGACGTCCTACGAGCAGTACTTC.

The DNA of the CDR3 is TGCAGCGTTGCCCGACAGGGTGGACAAGAGACCCAGTACTTC. This sequence encodes CSVARQGGQETQYF. The V call is TRBV29-1, the J call TRBJ2-5; 7 bases fit TRBD1. Per the germline V gene, CDR1 is SQVTM and CDR2 is ANQGSEA. The CDR3 extends over 14 amino acids. Trimming at V came to 4 bases and at J to 2 bases, leaving 7 bases not matched to a gene.

This clonotype has a count of ten or more. The chain recombines TRBV29-1 with TRBJ2-5; D not resolved. V was trimmed by 5 bases and J by 2 bases, leaving 9 bases between them. Germline CDR1 SQVTM, CDR2 ANQGSEA. The CDR3 sequence is 12 residues long. The CDR3 sequence: CSVRPPQETQYF. CDR3 DNA: TGCAGCGTTCGACCGCCACAAGAGACCCAGTACTTC.

This chain uses TRBV7-2 with TRBJ1-4, with TRBD1 matching 7 bases. CDR1 and CDR2 (germline): SGHTA, FQGNSA. The trim removed 4 bases at V and 8 bases at J, leaving 10 bases unmatched. The CDR3 runs 15 residues. The CDR3 here is CASSSFGTVREKLFF. The CDR3 nucleotides are TGTGCCAGCAGCTCTTTCGGGACAGTAAGGGAAAAACTGTTTTTT. Drawing the rest from reference TRBV7-2 and TRBJ1-4, the complete variable domain is GAGVSQSPSNKVTEKGKDVELRCDPISGHTALYWYRQSLGQGLEFLIYFQGNSAPDKSGLPSDRFSAERTGGSVSTLTIQRTQQEDSAVYLCASSSFGTVREKLFFGSGTQLSVL.

V is TRBV5-1 and J is TRBJ2-7, with D perhaps TRBD1 (8 bases). CDR1 is SGHRS and CDR2 is YFSETQ in the germline V gene. This CDR3 has 14 residues. Trimming cost V 0 bases and J 6 bases, with 13 bases left between them. The CDR3 sequence: CASSLVDREGEQYF. For the CDR3, the DNA is TGCGCCAGCAGCTTGGTGGACAGGGAGGGCGAGCAGTACTTC.

This clonotype was seen only a few times. The chain links TRBV12-3 or TRBV12-4 to TRBJ1-4, with D tentatively TRBD1 (5 bases). Deletions cut 7 bases from V and 3 bases from J, with 9 bases between. The CDR3 is 13 amino acids. The CDR3 bases are TGTGCCAGCATGGGGGGGGCTAATGAAAAACTGTTTTTT. This sequence encodes CASMGGANEKLFF.

In its sample, this clonotype was seen a few times. This chain joins TRBV5-1 and TRBJ1-1, with D uncertain. The V gene lost 0 bases and the J gene lost 3 bases, with 12 bases spanning the gap. Germline V gene lookup returns CDR1 SGHRS and CDR2 YFSETQ. This CDR3 comprises 15 residues. CDR3 nucleotides: TGCGCCAGCAGCTTGGAGGTGGGAAGGGACACTGAAGCTTTCTTT. This sequence encodes CASSLEVGRDTEAFF.

This clonotype was observed at least ten times. The V gene is TRBV29-1, the J gene TRBJ2-1, with a weak D call TRBD2 (6 bases). CDR1 SQVTM and CDR2 ANQGSEA come from the germline V gene. The CDR3 is 14 residues long. Trimming removed 4 bases from V and 0 bases from J, with 10 bases in between. For the CDR3, the DNA is TGCAGCGTTGTCCTCGGGGGCTCCTACAATGAGCAGTTCTTC. Translation: CSVVLGGSYNEQFF.

The gene calls are TRBV5-1 and TRBJ2-5; perhaps TRBD1 as D (5 bases). Trimming took off 0 bases at V and 2 bases at J, with 11 bases between the two ends. This CDR3 is built from 15 residues. Germline V CDR1 and CDR2: SGHRS, YFSETQ. The CDR3 loop is CASSLGQSSQETQYF. The CDR3 DNA reads TGCGCCAGCAGCTTGGGACAGTCCTCACAAGAGACCCAGTACTTC.

The rearrangement uses TRBV19 and TRBJ2-1; 13 bases align to TRBD2. The germline CDR1 and CDR2 sequences are LNHDA and SQIVND (reference sequence). The J segment lost 6 bases and the V segment lost 1 base, leaving 0 bases of the junction unmatched. The CDR3 has 15 residues. In DNA form, the CDR3 reads TGTGCCAGTAGTATAGGGACTAGCGGGAGCAATGAGCAGTTCTTC. It translates to CASSIGTSGSNEQFF.

The DNA of the CDR3 is TGCAGTGCTAGCGGGGGGGCTGGATTAGATGAGCAGTTCTTC. Translating gives CSASGGAGLDEQFF. V and J are TRBV20-1 and TRBJ2-1; 8 nucleotides match TRBD2. The J segment lost 8 bases and the V segment lost 3 bases, leaving 9 bases of the junction unmatched. CDR1 is DFQATT and CDR2 is SNEGSKA in the germline V gene (reference sequence). There are 14 residues in the CDR3.

This clonotype was seen only a few times. DNA of the CDR3: TGTGCCAGCAGCTCGCGCGGGGGGACGAACACCGGGGAGCTGTTTTTT. Amino acids: CASSSRGGTNTGELFF. The chain couples TRBV9 to TRBJ2-2; 8 bases map to TRBD2. There are 16 residues in the CDR3. V trimming: 4 bases; J trimming: 0 bases; junction bases outside the gene matches: 5. Germline values: CDR1 SGDLS, CDR2 YYNGEE.

In nucleotides, the CDR3 is TGTGCCAGCAGTTACGGCGGCCGGGATTACTTC. Amino acid sequence: CASSYGGRDYF. V gene TRBV6-5 combines with J gene TRBJ2-4; tentative D call: TRBD2 (5 bases). Germline-derived CDR1 and CDR2 are MNHEY and SVGAGI. The V end was cut by 2 bases, the J end by 16 bases, with 12 bases between. The CDR3 extends over 11 amino acids.

In its sample, this clonotype was seen a few times. The chain recombines TRBV24-1 with TRBJ2-1; D gene ambiguous. From germline, CDR1 is KGHDR and CDR2 SFDVKD. The V and J ends lost 4 bases and 8 bases respectively, with 11 bases between them. The length of the CDR3 is 13 residues. CDR3 region: CATSDPNWDEQFF. The CDR3 nucleotides read TGTGCCACCAGTGACCCCAACTGGGATGAGCAGTTCTTC.

In this sample, this clonotype turned up a few times. The chain joins TRBV7-2 to TRBJ2-7; no firm D call. Deletions cut 4 bases from V and 5 bases from J, with 9 bases between. Germline values: CDR1 SGHTA, CDR2 FQGNSA. CDR3 length: 12 residues. CDR3 sequence (DNA): TGTGCCAGCAGCTCCGGTGTCCACGAGCAGTACTTC. Protein product: CASSSGVHEQYF.

Points on this clonotype: Sequence at one end of the junction differs from germline and may be a read error. The gene calls are TRBV12-3 or TRBV12-4 and TRBJ2-1, with TRBD2 matching over 8 bases. This CDR3 has 11 residues. CDR3 amino acids: CANGRGGIAIF. The CDR3 nucleotides read TGTGCCAATGGACGGGGGGGTATCGCGATCTTC.

This clonotype was recorded a few times. CDR3 in DNA: TGCGCCAGCAGCTTCCGTCGGGAGAACACCGGGGAGCTGTTTTTT. The encoded protein is CASSFRRENTGELFF. The chain couples TRBV5-1 to TRBJ2-2; tentative D call: TRBD2 (5 bases). CDR1 is SGHRS, CDR2 YFSETQ, per germline. This CDR3 contains 15 residues. The germline V and J ends were trimmed by 2 bases and 1 base, with 9 bases remaining between them.

V is TRBV29-1 and J is TRBJ2-1, with D unclear. The CDR3 contains 12 residues. The V end lost 0 bases, the J end lost 15 bases, and 15 bases lay between the germline ends. Per the germline V gene, CDR1 is SQVTM and CDR2 is ANQGSEA. The DNA for the CDR3 is TGCAGCGTTGAAGATATGGGCAGGCCGCGGTTCTTC. Translation: CSVEDMGRPRFF.

The J gene is TRBJ2-7, the V gene TRBV15; TRBD2 aligns across 7 bases. CDR1 and CDR2 (germline): LNHNV, YYDKDF (reference sequence). This CDR3 region has 15 residues. V lost 3 bases and J lost 0; bases outside the gene matches: 5. The CDR3 spells CATSRGGTNSYEQYF. CDR3 DNA sequence: TGTGCCACCAGCAGGGGCGGGACTAACTCCTACGAGCAGTACTTC.